Listed here is a single T cell receptor beta chain. The sample belongs to a study of shared clonotypes between healthy human individuals. Profiled with immunoSEQ multiplex PCR; TCRdb holds only in-frame clones, not every one. The table records some 1.5 million clones, roughly 96% of them present only once. The CDR3 runs to 14 residues. V lost 3 bases and J 5 bases, leaving 13 bases between the germline ends. There were no recent acute infections or vaccinations among the donors, who were healthy HIV-negative adults. A CD45RA+ naive subset and a CD45RA-negative memory subset were split from CD4+ cells.

The chain combines TRBV23-1 with TRBJ2-5, with D unresolved. TRBV23-1 is flagged as an ORF with uncertain function. This receptor was taken from a man aged 25-45 years in good health. The sequenced sample consisted of naive CD4+ T cells sorted from blood. The subset was: CD45RA+ positively selected. The CDR3 DNA follows: TGCGCCAGCAGTCATTTCCGGCCCAGCGAGACCCAGTACTTC. Amino acids: CASSHFRPSETQYF.